The rows below give T cell receptor beta chains drawn from one sample of a study of blood T cell repertoires in COVID-19. Measured with immunoSEQ multiplex PCR; TCRdb has only the in-frame clones, and not every one. The sample records approximately 90,000 clones, 80% to 90% being singletons. Specimen: peripheral blood. The receptors originated from a human donor with acute or convalescent COVID-19. The donor label of this sample is uncertain. The CDR3 runs from the conserved cysteine through the conserved F or W. Fields, in order: CDR3 length, D gene, V gene, J gene, clone size, CDR3 DNA, CDR3 protein. The D gene is left open where the match is weak. The size of a clone is reported for some rows only, either as once, few or many, or as a class for expanded clones.

15	TRBD1	TRBV5-1	TRBJ1-1	NA	TGCGCCAGCGGACAAACAGGGGAACTGGACACTGAAGCTTTCTTT	CASGQTGELDTEAFF
14	NA	TRBV4-2	TRBJ1-6	few	TGTGCCAGCAGCCAAGACAGGGGAAATTCACCCCTCCACTTT	CASSQDRGNSPLHF
15	TRBD1	TRBV20-1	TRBJ1-4	NA	TGCAGTGCTAGTTACCCCACAGGGGGGAGCGAAAAACTGTTTTTT	CSASYPTGGSEKLFF
15	TRBD2	TRBV7-9	TRBJ2-5	NA	TGTGCCAGCAGCAGACTAGCGGGGGGTATTAAGACCCAGTACTTC	CASSRLAGGIKTQYF
14	TRBD1	TRBV28	TRBJ1-4	NA	TGTGCCAGCAGTTCGGCAGGGGGATTCGAAAAACTGTTTTTT	CASSSAGGFEKLFF
14	NA	TRBV28	TRBJ2-7	NA	TGTGCCAGCAGTACCGGGACTCAGCCTTACGAGCAGTACTTC	CASSTGTQPYEQYF
15	TRBD1	TRBV27	TRBJ1-4	NA	TGTGCCAGCAGTTTAGGGGGACAGGGAAATGAAAAACTGTTTTTT	CASSLGGQGNEKLFF
14	NA	TRBV28	TRBJ2-1	NA	TGTGCCAGCAAGGTGGGGGACAAGTTCAATGAGCAGTTCTTC	CASKVGDKFNEQFF
12	NA	TRBV6-5	TRBJ2-5	NA	TGTGCCAGCAGGGGGGCCCGGGAGACCCAGTACTTC	CASRGARETQYF
16	NA	TRBV7-3	TRBJ1-5	NA	TGTGCCAGCAGCTTAAACAGGTTCGGCGGCAATCAGCCCCAGCATTTT	CASSLNRFGGNQPQHF
16	NA	TRBV11-2	TRBJ1-2	NA	TGTGCCAGCAGCTTAGATGGGGCAGGGTCTAACTATGGCTACACCTTC	CASSLDGAGSNYGYTF
14	NA	TRBV25-1	TRBJ1-6	NA	TGTGCCAGCAGAAGCCAGGGCTATAATTCACCCCTCCACTTT	CASRSQGYNSPLHF
13	TRBD1	TRBV15	TRBJ1-6	few	TGTGCCATCGGGACAGGGGGCTATTCACCCCTCCACTTT	CAIGTGGYSPLHF
11	NA	TRBV29-1	TRBJ2-7	NA	TGCAGCGTTCGGGAACCTTACGAGCAGTACTTC	CSVREPYEQYF
14	NA	TRBV7-2	TRBJ2-7	NA	TGTGCCAGCAGGCCGGGACACCGATCGGGTGAGCAGTACTTC	CASRPGHRSGEQYF
14	NA	TRBV7-9	TRBJ1-1	NA	TGTGCCAGCTTCCGGGGATTAATGAACACTGAAGCTTTCTTT	CASFRGLMNTEAFF
14	NA	TRBV7-9	TRBJ1-1	NA	TGTGCCAGCAGCCCTAGTGGGGGGAGATCTGAAGCTTTCTTT	CASSPSGGRSEAFF
16	NA	TRBV11-2	TRBJ1-1	NA	TGTGCCAGCAGCTCGAGCAGGTGGGGACAAAACACTGAAGCTTTCTTT	CASSSSRWGQNTEAFF
15	TRBD1	TRBV19	TRBJ1-4	NA	TGTGCCAGTAGTTCCCTACAGGGGGCGAATGAAAAACTGTTTTTT	CASSSLQGANEKLFF
12	NA	TRBV12-3/TRBV12-4	TRBJ1-5	NA	TGTGCCAGCAGGCAGGGGAATCAGCCCCAGCATTTT	CASRQGNQPQHF
14	NA	TRBV27	TRBJ2-2	NA	TGTGCCAGCAGTCCCAGAATCCCCACCGGGGAGCTGTTTTTT	CASSPRIPTGELFF
15	NA	TRBV3-1/TRBV3-2	TRBJ2-7	NA	TGTGCCAGCAGCCAAGATCGGGGATCAGGATACGAGCAGTACTTC	CASSQDRGSGYEQYF
16	NA	TRBV5-4	TRBJ1-1	NA	TGTGCCAGCAGCTTTCCAGGGAAAAGAGGATACACTGAAGCTTTCTTT	CASSFPGKRGYTEAFF
12	NA	TRBV24-1	TRBJ2-7	NA	TGTGCCACCAGTGATCCCCAGGGATTGGGGTACTTC	CATSDPQGLGYF
19	NA	TRBV7-2	TRBJ1-3	NA	TGTGCCAGCAGCTTAGGTGAGAAGGGACTGCGGATCTCTGGAAACACCATATATTTT	CASSLGEKGLRISGNTIYF
15	NA	TRBV24-1	TRBJ1-4	NA	TGTGCCACCAGTGATTTAAAAGGGGGAAGTGAAAAACTGTTTTTT	CATSDLKGGSEKLFF
15	NA	TRBV6-5	TRBJ2-2	once	TGTGCCAGCAGTTATCCAGGGCCGAACACCGGGGAGCTGTTTTTT	CASSYPGPNTGELFF
17	TRBD1	TRBV6-6	TRBJ1-4	few	TGTGCCAGCAGTAGATCCGGGACAGGCTCAACTAATGAAAAACTGTTTTTT	CASSRSGTGSTNEKLFF
14	NA	TRBV7-2	TRBJ1-2	NA	TGTGCCAGCAGCGCGGACAGTTCTTACTATGGCTACACCTTC	CASSADSSYYGYTF
15	TRBD1	TRBV7-9	TRBJ1-1	NA	TGTGCCAGCAGCGAACGGGGACAGGAGAACACTGAAGCTTTCTTT	CASSERGQENTEAFF
14	NA	TRBV7-9	TRBJ2-3	NA	TGTGCCAGCAGCCAGCAGCGGTTCACAGATACGCAGTATTTT	CASSQQRFTDTQYF
11	NA	TRBV7-9	TRBJ1-2	NA	TGTGCCAGCATCGGTGCGCGAGACTACACCTTC	CASIGARDYTF
15	TRBD1	TRBV11-3	TRBJ2-5	NA	TGTGCCAGCAGCCCTATGGGACAGGGGAAAGAGACCCAGTACTTC	CASSPMGQGKETQYF
17	TRBD1	TRBV19	TRBJ2-5	NA	TGTGCCAGTAGTATGAGGGGAGGACAGGGAAGACAAGAGACCCAGTACTTC	CASSMRGGQGRQETQYF
16	NA	TRBV4-3	TRBJ2-3	NA	TGCGCCAGCAGCCCAGGAAGTCAGACGGGCACAGATACGCAGTATTTT	CASSPGSQTGTDTQYF
15	NA	TRBV5-4	TRBJ2-2	NA	TGTGCCAGCAGCCCGGGGAGTGCTAACACCGGGGAGCTGTTTTTT	CASSPGSANTGELFF
16	TRBD1	TRBV27	TRBJ1-5	NA	TGTGCCAGCAGTCCTTGGACAGGGGATTTCGGTCAGCCCCAGCATTTT	CASSPWTGDFGQPQHF
13	TRBD1	TRBV6-5	TRBJ1-1	few	TGTGCCAGCGAGGAAACAGGGGGCACTGAAGCTTTCTTT	CASEETGGTEAFF
13	NA	TRBV12-3/TRBV12-4	TRBJ2-5	NA	TGTGCCAGCAGTTTAGTGCCGGGAGAGACCCAGTACTTC	CASSLVPGETQYF
12	NA	TRBV6-6	TRBJ2-7	once	TGTGCCAGCGGGACCAGGGGACGCCTTCAGTACTTC	CASGTRGRLQYF
15	NA	TRBV28	TRBJ1-5	few	TGTGCCAGCAGTCCCACGGAGGGAGGCAATCAGCCCCAGCATTTT	CASSPTEGGNQPQHF
15	NA	TRBV19	TRBJ1-2	NA	TGTGCCAGTAGTATTGGCGGCAGAGAGAACTATGGCTACACCTTC	CASSIGGRENYGYTF
14	NA	TRBV2	TRBJ2-5	NA	TGTGCCAGCAGTGCCCCCTCGAAGGCGGGGACCCAGTACTTC	CASSAPSKAGTQYF
14	TRBD2	TRBV6-2/TRBV6-3	TRBJ2-1	once	TGTGCCAGCAGCGCCTCGGGGGAGGGCAATGAGCAGTTCTTC	CASSASGEGNEQFF
15	NA	TRBV3-1/TRBV3-2	TRBJ2-3	NA	TGTGCCAGCAGCCAAGTGGGACATATCACAGATACGCAGTATTTT	CASSQVGHITDTQYF
13	NA	TRBV7-3	TRBJ2-5	NA	TGTGCCAGCAGTCCTAACAGGGAAGAGACCCAGTACTTC	CASSPNREETQYF
14	TRBD1	TRBV11-3	TRBJ1-3	NA	TGTGCCAGCAGCTTCCCAGGGGGCGGAAACACCATATATTTT	CASSFPGGGNTIYF
14	TRBD2	TRBV6-4	TRBJ2-2	NA	TGTGCCAGCAGTTGGCGGGAGGATAGCGGGGAGCTGTTTTTT	CASSWREDSGELFF
15	TRBD1	TRBV18	TRBJ2-3	NA	TGTGCCAGCTCTCCCGGGACAGGGCGCACAGATACGCAGTATTTT	CASSPGTGRTDTQYF
13	NA	TRBV12-3/TRBV12-4	TRBJ2-1	NA	TGTGCCAGCAGTGGGCCACCCGGGGATGAGCAGTTCTTC	CASSGPPGDEQFF
15	NA	TRBV19	TRBJ1-1	NA	TGTGCCAGTAGTATAGGGCCGGGTTTGAACACTGAAGCTTTCTTT	CASSIGPGLNTEAFF
14	NA	TRBV19	TRBJ1-4	NA	TGTGCCAGTAGTAGTTCCAGGGGCCGCGAAAAACTGTTTTTT	CASSSSRGREKLFF
16	NA	TRBV19	TRBJ2-1	NA	TGTGCCAGTACCTTAAATGGGTGGGCCTCCTACAATGAGCAGTTCTTC	CASTLNGWASYNEQFF
12	NA	TRBV6-5	TRBJ2-1	NA	TGTGCCAGCAGTTACGCGGACAATGAGCAGTTCTTC	CASSYADNEQFF
14	NA	TRBV5-5	TRBJ1-2	NA	TGTGCCAGCAGCCCCGGCCCGGAGGGCTATGGCTACACCTTC	CASSPGPEGYGYTF
14	TRBD1	TRBV6-6	TRBJ1-4	NA	TGTGCCAGCAGACCGACAGGGAGAGGTGAAAAACTGTTTTTT	CASRPTGRGEKLFF